The 20 T cell receptor beta chains given below trace back to one sample, sequenced in a study of T cell changes during pregnancy in multiple sclerosis. Using immunoSEQ multiplex PCR, the repertoire was profiled, and TCRdb retains in-frame clones only, with some absent. The sample lists around 54,000 clones, 80% to 95% occurring once. Sequenced material: CD4+ T cells from peripheral blood mononuclear cells, taken after pregnancy. The source is a female donor in good health, enrolled as a control in a pregnancy study.

CDR3: CASSSPGLETEAFF. CDR3 DNA: TGTGCCAGTAGTTCCCCGGGACTTGAAACTGAAGCTTTCTTT. The chain links TRBV19 to TRBJ1-1; D is possibly TRBD1 (5 bases). V was cut by 5 bases and J by 5 bases, with 15 bases left in between. The CDR3 is 14 residues long. Germline V CDR1 and CDR2: LNHDA, SQIVND (reference sequence).

Notes on this clone: The junction departs from germline at one end; a sequencing error may be responsible. This sequence joins TRBV6-5 and TRBJ1-5; the match to TRBD1 covers 7 bases. CDR3 length equals 14 residues. Per the germline V gene, CDR1 is MNHEY and CDR2 is SVGAGI. The CDR3 spells CASSTGVSIQPQHF. In DNA, the CDR3 is TGTGCCAGCAGTACAGGGGTAAGCATTCAGCCCCAGCATTTT.

This clone has just a few counts. V and J are TRBV7-9 and TRBJ1-5, with D possibly TRBD1 on 6 matching bases. Germline V gives CDR1 SEHNR, CDR2 FQNEAQ (reference sequence). Trimming left V 5 bases short and J 7 bases short, with 15 bases between. The CDR3 is 14 residues long. The CDR3 region is CASSAQGGGQPQHF. CDR3 sequence (DNA): TGTGCCAGCAGCGCACAGGGCGGGGGACAGCCCCAGCATTTT.

The count of this clone is one. The chain joins TRBV5-1 to TRBJ1-1; perhaps TRBD1 as D (5 bases). V lost 5 bases and J lost 1, with 12 bases in between. Germline CDR1 SGHRS, CDR2 YFSETQ. CDR3 length: 14 residues. In nucleotides, the CDR3 is TGCGCCAGCAGAATTCAAGGGGAGAACACTGAAGCTTTCTTT. It encodes CASRIQGENTEAFF.

V gene TRBV6-1 combines with J gene TRBJ2-7; D is possibly TRBD1 (5 bases). The CDR3 is 13 residues long. The V gene lost 8 bases and the J gene lost 3 bases, with 14 bases spanning the gap. CDR1 MNHNS and CDR2 SASEGT come from the germline V gene. CDR3 nucleotide sequence: TGTGCCAGCCGATGGACATATTTCTACGAGCAGTACTTC. Residues: CASRWTYFYEQYF.

The J gene is TRBJ2-5, the V gene TRBV11-2; TRBD2 aligns across 8 bases. V dropped 5 bases and J dropped 5; count of bases not matched to a gene: 10. This CDR3 contains 15 residues. Germline CDR1 and CDR2: SGHAT and FQNNGV. The CDR3 DNA is TGTGCCAGCAGCAAAGACCCGGGGGGGAGGGAGACCCAGTACTTC. As protein: CASSKDPGGRETQYF.

This clone has a single count. The J gene is TRBJ1-1, the V gene TRBV27; 9 positions match TRBD1. Germline values: CDR1 MNHEY, CDR2 SMNVEV (reference sequence). The length of the CDR3 is 12 residues. With 4 bases clipped from V and 13 bases from J, the junction kept 7 bases outside the gene matches. This chain's CDR3 is CASSWTGQGFFF. The CDR3, as DNA: TGTGCCAGCAGTTGGACCGGACAGGGGTTTTTCTTT.

The chain recombines TRBV6-5 with TRBJ2-5; 7 bases line up with TRBD1. The V and J ends lost 6 bases and 7 bases, in that order; junction bases with no gene match: 8. This CDR3 has 13 amino acids. CDR1 MNHEY and CDR2 SVGAGI come from the germline V gene. The CDR3 protein is CASSPRQGGTQYF. The DNA for the CDR3 is TGTGCCAGCAGCCCTAGACAGGGTGGGACCCAGTACTTC.

J is TRBJ2-7 and V is TRBV6-6; TRBD2 is a possible D gene (5 bases). This CDR3 has 12 residues. Per the germline V gene, CDR1 is MNHNY and CDR2 is SVGAGI (reference sequence). CDR3: CAISGSGYEQYF. CDR3 bases: TGTGCAATAAGCGGTTCGGGCTACGAGCAGTACTTC.

J is TRBJ2-1 and V is TRBV18, with 9 bases fitting TRBD2. This CDR3 region has 18 residues. The V and J ends lost 1 base and 8 bases, in that order; junction bases with no gene match: 15. Germline CDR1 reads KGHSH; CDR2 reads LQKENI. The CDR3 region is CASSPRQLSGSTFDEQFF. CDR3 sequence (DNA): TGTGCCAGCTCACCACGCCAGCTTAGCGGGAGTACCTTCGATGAGCAGTTCTTC.

The chain links TRBV10-2 to TRBJ2-1, with TRBD2 identical over 12 bases. V lost 10 bases, J lost 6 bases, and 16 bases stayed unmatched. The CDR3 covers 17 residues. The germline V gene encodes CDR1 WSHSY and CDR2 SAAADI. Here the CDR3 DNA reads TGCGCCAACCCCTTAAACGCGACTAGCGGGGGCTGCAATGAGCAGTTCTTC. Amino acid sequence: CANPLNATSGGCNEQFF.

Only one count was recorded for this clone. The chain joins TRBV6-1 to TRBJ2-1, with 13 bases fitting TRBD2. Germline V gene data show CDR1 as MNHNS and CDR2 as SASEGT. The J segment lost 8 bases and the V segment lost 4 bases, leaving 11 bases of the junction unmatched. The CDR3 loop spans 17 amino acids. CDR3 residues: CASSALRTSGSDDEQFF. CDR3 nucleotide sequence: TGTGCCAGCAGTGCCTTACGGACTAGCGGGAGTGACGATGAGCAGTTCTTC.

V usage is TRBV18 and J usage is TRBJ2-1; maybe TRBD1 (6 bases). The CDR3 is made up of 12 amino acids. Per germline, CDR1 KGHSH and CDR2 LQKENI. Trimming left V 7 bases short and J 4 bases short, with 8 bases between. CDR3 sequence: CASFTGYNEQFF. The DNA of the CDR3 is TGTGCCAGCTTTACAGGGTACAATGAGCAGTTCTTC.

Concerning this clone: Other DNA sequences in the same sample also yield this CDR3. This chain joins TRBV7-3 and TRBJ2-7; D is perhaps TRBD1 (5 bases). The CDR3 contains 13 residues. V was shortened by 5 bases and J by 6 bases, with 14 bases between the two germline ends. Germline V gene data show CDR1 as SGHTA and CDR2 as FQGTGA. CDR3 region: CASSLLTGGEQYF. DNA of the CDR3: TGTGCCAGCAGCCTACTAACAGGTGGCGAGCAGTACTTC.

The chain carries TRBV19 and TRBJ2-7; D not resolved. From germline, CDR1 is LNHDA and CDR2 SQIVND (reference sequence). V lost 1 base to trimming and J lost 5 bases, with 3 bases between them. This CDR3 contains 11 residues. The CDR3 reads CASSIGNEQYF. The DNA of the CDR3 is TGTGCCAGTAGTATAGGTAACGAGCAGTACTTC.

The chain couples TRBV16 to TRBJ2-1; 9 positions agree with TRBD1. The CDR3 sequence is 13 residues long. Looked up from germline, CDR1 is KGHSY and CDR2 is FQNENV. V lost 3 bases, J lost 9 bases, and 3 bases stayed unmatched. This chain's CDR3 is CASSHTGGGEQFF. The CDR3 bases are TGTGCCAGCAGCCACACAGGGGGCGGTGAGCAGTTCTTC.

This chain links TRBV7-9 with TRBJ2-1; 8 nucleotides line up with TRBD1. The CDR3 has 15 amino acids. The germline CDR1 and CDR2 sequences are SEHNR and FQNEAQ (reference sequence). Trimming took 1 base from V and 7 from J; bases not matched to a gene: 6. In DNA, the CDR3 is TGTGCCAGCAGCTTAGGGACAGGGCGAGGAAATGAGCAGTTCTTC. Protein product: CASSLGTGRGNEQFF. The complete variable domain, with remaining parts taken from reference TRBV7-9 and TRBJ2-1, reads DTGVSQNPRHKITKRGQNVTFRCDPISEHNRLYWYRQTLGQGPEFLTYFQNEAQLEKSRLLSDRFSAERPKGSFSTLEIQRTEQGDSAMYLCASSLGTGRGNEQFFGPGTRLTVL.

The rearrangement links TRBV5-1 to TRBJ2-1, with 8 positions matching TRBD2. CDR3 length: 14 residues. Germline trimming cut 4 bases from V and 9 bases from J; bases unmatched to any gene: 9. CDR1 and CDR2 from the germline V gene are SGHRS and YFSETQ. In nucleotides, the CDR3 is TGCGCCAGCAGCGGGGGACTAGTGATCGGTGAGCAGTTCTTC. Protein product: CASSGGLVIGEQFF. Based on the CDR3 plus reference TRBV5-1 and TRBJ2-1, the full variable domain is KAGVTQTPRYLIKTRGQQVTLSCSPISGHRSVSWYQQTPGQGLQFLFEYFSETQRNKGNFPGRFSGRQFSNSRSEMNVSTLELGDSALYLCASSGGLVIGEQFFGPGTRLTVL.

With respect to this clone: One junction end does not reproduce the germline sequence, and a read error may be involved. In the same sample, other DNA sequences code for this CDR3. The V and J genes are TRBV2 and TRBJ2-5; 11 nucleotides align to TRBD2. The germline gives CDR1 SNHLY, CDR2 FYNNEI. The CDR3 is 13 residues long. CDR3 coding DNA: TGTGCCAGCCCATTGGCTAGCGGGGGGACCCAATACTTC. This translates into CASPLASGGTQYF.

V gene TRBV19 combines with J gene TRBJ2-5; 8 bases align to TRBD1. V trimming: 4 bases; J trimming: 3 bases; junction bases outside the gene matches: 7. The CDR3 runs to 15 residues. The germline gives CDR1 LNHDA, CDR2 SQIVND (reference sequence). CDR3 DNA: TGTGCCAGTAGTAGCCGACAGGGGAATAAAGAGACCCAGTACTTC. It encodes CASSSRQGNKETQYF.